These T cell receptor beta chains were read from a single sample in a study of human T cells and chemical hapten exposure. TCRdb passed the RACE reads through MiXCR, listing each CDR3 protein once. The sample lists 300,000 to 450,000 distinct CDR3 sequences, about 4.8% seen once, with about 2.1% in the top ten. Sequencing was performed on whole blood, taken in connection with sensitization to the hapten diphenylcyclopropenone (DPC). The receptors were sampled from a woman aged 45-59 years with alopecia areata. Some clones in this sample may be carry-over from other donors' samples. Both conserved end residues are part of each CDR3. D genes are given only for firm matches. Size values are once, few and many counts, or a class for expanded clones, and some rows have none.

j_gene,abundance,d_gene,v_gene,CDR3aa,CDR3nt
TRBJ2-5,few,NA,TRBV29-1,CSVRKTETQYF,TGCAGCGTCCGAAAGACGGAGACCCAGTACTTC
TRBJ2-1,many,TRBD2,TRBV27,CASSPLGGRNNEQFF,TGTGCCAGCAGTCCCCTTGGCGGGAGAAATAATGAGCAGTTCTTC
TRBJ2-7,many,NA,TRBV28,CASSLGASLEGGSYEQYF,TGTGCCAGCAGTCTGGGGGCTAGCCTCGAAGGTGGCTCCTACGAGCAGTACTTC
TRBJ2-1,NA,NA,TRBV5-4,CASSSAYNEQFF,TGTGCCAGCAGCTCGGCCTACAATGAGCAGTTCTTC
TRBJ2-2,many,NA,TRBV7-9,CASSPPGNTGELFF,TGTGCCAGCAGCCCCCCAGGGAACACCGGGGAGCTGTTTTTT
TRBJ2-1,few,NA,TRBV29-1,CSVVSSTHRYNEQFF,TGCAGCGTTGTAAGTTCTACCCACCGCTACAATGAGCAGTTCTTC
TRBJ2-7,many,NA,TRBV29-1,CSVEGPGHNYEQYF,TGCAGCGTTGAAGGGCCCGGACACAACTACGAGCAGTACTTC
TRBJ1-4,NA,NA,TRBV7-2,CASSLDIIPNEKLFF,TGTGCCAGCAGCTTAGATATAATACCTAATGAAAAACTGTTTTTT
TRBJ2-3,many,NA,TRBV29-1,CSEIADTDTQYF,TGCAGCGAAATAGCGGACACAGATACGCAGTATTTT
TRBJ1-5,few,NA,TRBV2,CATDGGGSNQPQHF,TGTGCCACCGACGGCGGGGGCAGCAATCAGCCCCAGCATTTT
TRBJ2-5,NA,NA,TRBV7-2,CASSFGGVETQYF,TGTGCCAGCAGCTTCGGAGGGGTAGAGACCCAGTACTTC
TRBJ2-7,few,NA,TRBV5-1,CASSLELGDEQYF,TGCGCCAGCAGCTTGGAGTTGGGGGACGAGCAGTACTTC
TRBJ2-3,NA,NA,TRBV21-1,CASSNGAGAGGEDTQYF,TGTGCCAGCAGCAACGGGGCGGGGGCCGGCGGGGAAGATACGCAGTATTTT